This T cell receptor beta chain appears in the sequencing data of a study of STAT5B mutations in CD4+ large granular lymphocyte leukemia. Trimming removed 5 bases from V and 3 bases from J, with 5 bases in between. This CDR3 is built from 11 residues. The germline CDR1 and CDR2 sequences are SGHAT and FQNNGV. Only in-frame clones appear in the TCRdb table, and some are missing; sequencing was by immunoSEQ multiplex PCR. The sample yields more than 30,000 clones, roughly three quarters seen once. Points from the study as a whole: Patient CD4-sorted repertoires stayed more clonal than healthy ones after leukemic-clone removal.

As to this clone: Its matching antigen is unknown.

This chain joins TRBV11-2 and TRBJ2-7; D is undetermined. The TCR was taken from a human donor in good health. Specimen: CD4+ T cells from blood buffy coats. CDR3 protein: CASSLHYEQYF. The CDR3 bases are TGTGCCAGCAGCCTCCACTACGAGCAGTACTTC.